The T cell receptor (beta chain) described here comes from a study of cytomegalovirus exposure and HLA in healthy donors. The PCR used 60 Vbeta and 13 Jbeta primers. The method was immunoSEQ multiplex PCR; TCRdb's version includes in-frame clones alone and lacks a portion of them. The sample lists roughly 120,000 clones, 70% to 75% occurring once. The CDR3 sequence is 13 residues long. Germline V gene lookup returns CDR1 MNHNS and CDR2 SASEGT. V was trimmed by 6 bases and J by 2 bases, leaving 10 bases between them. Regarding donors, all were healthy bone marrow donors. There were likely unrecorded immune exposures, though donors were nominally healthy when sampled.

The sample taken for sequencing was PBMCs. The origin of this receptor is a woman between 18 and 30 years old in good health and CMV-seronegative. This chain uses TRBV6-1 with TRBJ1-1; possible D gene TRBD1, 5 bases. In DNA, the CDR3 is TGTGCCAGCAGCCAAGACAGAAACACTGAAGCTTTCTTT. It translates to CASSQDRNTEAFF.